The T cell receptor beta chain under discussion was sequenced for a study of cytomegalovirus exposure and HLA in healthy donors (dated by TCRdb to 2016 to 2017). Some background on the complete study: A later analysis indicated that the 95 to 150 validation repertoires were generated on the platform also employed for the approximately 700 repertoires of the first cohort. The study aimed to test whether signatures of past pathogen exposure could be identified by cataloging public T cell receptors. Along with the roughly 670-subject first cohort, a separate validation cohort of roughly 110 different subjects was used. The study combined high-throughput TCR immunosequencing, statistical association of individual TCRs with disease status, and machine learning to predict cytomegalovirus infection status.

The germline V gene encodes CDR1 SGDLS and CDR2 YYNGEE. V ends up 3 bases short and J 3 bases short, with an unmatched junction base count of 5. From the cysteine up to the phenylalanine, the CDR3 has a length of 15 residues. CDR3 DNA is the only sequence kept; it has 45 bases, read in frame from the first base. The full study reports these points: A few of the identified cytomegalovirus-associated TCR beta chains were confirmed in vitro to be specific for cytomegalovirus antigens. In the study, 150 to 200 TCR beta chains were listed as associated with cytomegalovirus. It was suggested by the authors that the approach could potentially be generalized to other disease states and immunological phenotypes. A later analysis had no HLA typing for the validation cohort, so co-occurrence there was scored across all 130 or so repertoires. The classifier was reported to diagnose cytomegalovirus status with high specificity and sensitivity in both the original cohort and the validation cohort. A later analysis found that TCRs clustered in the first cohort also tended to co-occur in the roughly 120 validation repertoires, with 94% of cluster scores above 0. Most TCR sequences were observed very rarely across donors, whereas some public TCRs were present in many individuals.

The library was produced with the immunoSEQ multiplex PCR assay. The original pipeline was this. A statistical classification framework was built to diagnose cytomegalovirus status from the catalog of TCR beta chain sequences. TCRdb's version of the immuneACCESS table is confined to in-frame rearrangements and falls short of the full clone set. An unresolved V gene accounts for under half of the shortfall where checked; the remainder is of unknown origin. V, J and clone size derive from that table, while D and trimming were established from the DNA sequence. For this sample the table gives 90,000 to 130,000 clones, of which over 85% were detected only once. The top ten hold around 1.9% of the sample. Donors formed part of the validation cohort, which comprised 120 subjects and was distinct from the first cohort of under 850 subjects. Comment on this clone: Its antigen has not been determined. Base quality data are lacking; no much larger clone is found one base away.

Sequencing was performed on PBMCs. The chain joins TRBV9 to TRBJ2-7, with 11 bases matching TRBD2. This TCR was recovered from a woman aged 18 to 35 in good health and CMV-seronegative. The sequenced DNA: TGTGCCAGCAGCGCCACTAGCGGGAGTGTCTACGAGCAGTACTTC. This codes for CASSATSGSVYEQYF.